One sample yielded the 7 T cell receptor beta chains listed below, sequenced in a study of vaccination effects on CD4 cells after COVID-19. The protocol was immunoSEQ multiplex PCR, while the TCRdb copy is restricted to in-frame clones and leaves out a portion. The sample records about 24,000 clones, around 74% being singletons. What these receptors recognize is not known. Peptide-pool stimulation followed by sequencing identified expanded antigen-specific CD4+ clonotypes in the ViraFEST assay. After around 10 days in culture, the CD4+ T cells were isolated. Having tested negative for nucleocapsid antibodies, the vaccine recipients showed no prior SARS-CoV-2 infection. The sample was CD4+ T cells from PBMCs cultured with SARS-CoV-2 spike peptides, taken before COVID-19 vaccination. These receptors all come from a human donor who received a COVID-19 vaccine.

The chain joins TRBV19 to TRBJ2-1; TRBD2 is a possible D gene (5 bases). Germline-derived CDR1 and CDR2 are LNHDA and SQIVND (reference sequence). V lost 7 bases to trimming and J lost 3 bases, with 13 bases between them. The CDR3 consists of 14 residues. The CDR3 region is CASTEAANYNEQFF. The CDR3 coding sequence is TGTGCCAGTACGGAAGCGGCTAACTACAATGAGCAGTTCTTC.

This rearrangement joins TRBV25-1 to TRBJ2-7; 8 positions agree with TRBD2. Trimming took 10 bases from V and 0 from J; bases not matched to a gene: 11. Germline CDR1 and CDR2: MGHDK and SYGVNS. This CDR3 is built from 15 residues. The CDR3 loop reads CATSGGRGDSYEQYF. CDR3 sequence (DNA): TGTGCCACCTCGGGGGGGCGGGGGGACTCCTACGAGCAGTACTTC.

Regarding this clone: Other nucleotide sequences from this sample produce the same CDR3. The chain couples TRBV19 to TRBJ2-1; a possible D gene is TRBD2 (5 bases). Germline lookup yields CDR1 LNHDA and CDR2 SQIVND (reference sequence). Trimming cost V 3 bases and J 0 bases, with 9 bases left between them. The CDR3 extends over 15 amino acids. CDR3 sequence (DNA): TGTGCCAGTAGTATTTCCGGGGACTCCTACAATGAGCAGTTCTTC. It specifies CASSISGDSYNEQFF.

The V and J genes are TRBV18 and TRBJ2-3; TRBD1 might be the D (5 bases). The CDR3 spans 15 residues. Germline V gene lookup returns CDR1 KGHSH and CDR2 LQKENI. The V gene lost 3 bases and the J gene lost 2 bases, with 12 bases spanning the gap. The DNA of the CDR3 is TGTGCCAGCTCACCGCAGGGTGGCCCCACAGATACGCAGTATTTT. The encoded protein is CASSPQGGPTDTQYF.

The chain has TRBV3-1 (or the pseudogene TRBV3-2) and TRBJ2-2; D call uncertain. The CDR3 loop spans 12 amino acids. CDR1 and CDR2 (germline): LGHDT, YNNKEL (reference sequence). Between the trimmed V and J ends, which lost 3 bases and 4 bases, there was a span of 3 bases. The CDR3 reads CASSHRTGELFF. The CDR3 nucleotides are TGTGCCAGCAGCCACCGCACCGGGGAGCTGTTTTTT.

The rearrangement joins TRBV24-1 to TRBJ2-2, with 9 nucleotides matching TRBD1. CDR1 is KGHDR and CDR2 is SFDVKD in the germline V gene. V lost 9 bases to trimming and J lost 4 bases; unmatched junction nucleotides: 8. The CDR3 has 15 amino acids. In DNA, the CDR3 is TGTGCCACCCTCCGGACAGGGGAGGGCACCGGGGAGCTGTTTTTT. It codes for CATLRTGEGTGELFF.

The chain recombines TRBV3-1 (or the pseudogene TRBV3-2) with TRBJ2-7; D remains unclear. V lost 7 bases to trimming and J lost 0 bases, with 10 bases between them. Looked up from germline, CDR1 is LGHDT and CDR2 is YNNKEL (reference sequence). This CDR3 has 13 residues. CDR3 in amino acids: CASIRAGSYEQYF. The CDR3 DNA follows: TGTGCCAGCATCCGGGCCGGCTCCTACGAGCAGTACTTC.